The T cell receptor beta chain described here comes from a study of T cells in Graves' hyperthyroidism and ophthalmopathy (dated by TCRdb to the late 2010s). About the full investigation: Peripheral blood samples were taken at initial diagnosis, before any treatment was given. A discovery cohort of approximately 97 patients, 43 with Graves' ophthalmopathy and approximately 57 with stable Graves' hyperthyroidism, was used to find distinguishing TCR V-J signatures. Prospective prediction of ophthalmopathy was tested in an independent validation cohort of fewer than 20 hyperthyroidism patients and around 16 patients who later progressed to ophthalmopathy. For training and testing, the 100 or so patients in the discovery cohort were randomly divided in a 7:3 ratio. The study also compared thyroid tissue and blood T-cell repertoires from more than five Graves' hyperthyroidism patients. After sampling, hyperthyroidism patients received methimazole starting at 30 mg daily, and ophthalmopathy patients received high-dose intravenous methylprednisolone. The paper reports TCR Vbeta CDR3 sequencing of fewer than 150 peripheral blood samples: under 45 ophthalmopathy, roughly 74 hyperthyroidism and 17 progressor patients. On the study overall, not on this receptor specifically: A 13 V-J signature model separated ophthalmopathy from stable hyperthyroidism, with just over 85% sensitivity and about 81% specificity in cross-validation and 80%/75% in testing. Sample size was not statistically predetermined, and blinding of investigators to group allocation was not performed. Blood samples also contained most of the expanded thyroid clonotypes (frequency above 0.001), which suggests that blood repertoires may reflect thyroid immune responses. In validation, progression to ophthalmopathy was predicted by the model with roughly 71% sensitivity and nearly 75% specificity, a median of approximately 7.1 months before onset.

The CDR3, cysteine through phenylalanine, is 16 amino acids long. The DNA shown is the 48-base CDR3, in frame from base 1. V and J lose 5 bases and 0 bases, and a span of 14 bases separates them. CDR1 and CDR2 are read off the germline V gene (reference sequence) as LNHDA and SQIVND. Hyperthyroidism patients were newly diagnosed, with disease duration under 2 months, and aged 18 to 65 years. Exclusion was applied to patients with uncontrolled infections, other autoimmune diseases, pregnancy or lactation. Diagnoses were based on clinical symptoms, serum thyroxine and TRAb, thyroid ultrasound and orbital computed tomography. Blood from progressor patients was drawn when they were first diagnosed with hyperthyroidism, before any ophthalmopathy symptoms appeared. Ficoll-Paque density gradient centrifugation was used to isolate PBMCs from 8.5 to 10 ml of fresh peripheral blood. Progressor patients were first diagnosed with Graves' hyperthyroidism and then developed ophthalmopathy during follow-up. Total RNA was extracted using Trizol reagent, and RNA quality was assessed on an Agilent 2100 Bioanalyzer.

This clonotype was seen a handful of times. Its antigen remains unidentified. No per-base quality is available; no much larger clone lies one base away. The TCR beta CDR3 regions were amplified from RNA transcripts. For the first round of RT-PCR on the TCR CDR3, the HTBI primer set was used together with the Qiagen OneStep RT-PCR kit. Libraries were constructed in a second round of multiplex PCR, after which size selection and purification were carried out. Paired-end sequencing of the libraries was performed with 100 bp reads on an Illumina HiSeq2000. The authors' pipeline ran thus. Raw data were processed with SOAPnuke, discarding reads with adapters, uncalled bases, mean Phred below 15, or no exact constant-primer or identifier match. COPE v1.2.5 was used to merge high-quality paired reads, and clonotypes were defined as unique nucleotide sequences. MiTCR v1.1 was used to align the clonotypes against IMGT TRBV, TRBD and TRBJ reference segments. Only V-J combinations with frequency above 0.0001, covering about 99% of repertoires, were analysed. The TCS score was defined as the ratio of F50 (clonal expansion) to E x V (chaos), calculated using BLOSUM62-based TCRdist between CDR3 peptides within each V-J. Welch's t-statistics and random forest reduced 450 to 600 V-J features to roughly 13, which were used in a naive Bayes classifier (R e1071). Using fastp at Q25 and MiXCR, TCRdb reprocessed the public reads and kept productive beta chains. Every distinct CDR3 protein forms one entry, paired with its most common genes and DNA. Here the V and J calls rest on TCRdb's processing, not on the authors' analysis. For this sample the table gives hundreds of thousands of distinct CDR3 sequences, of which around 13% were detected only once. The top ten clonotypes cover 5.8% of the sample.

This TCR came from a woman in her twenties or thirties with Graves' hyperthyroidism that later progressed to Graves' ophthalmopathy. The chain is made from TRBV19 and TRBJ1-3, with TRBD1 tentatively as D gene (6 bases match). The sample consisted of blood. The CDR3 region: CASSGGYRDSGNTIYF. The nucleotide sequence reads TGTGCCAGTAGTGGGGGATACAGGGACTCTGGAAACACCATATATTTT. When the CDR3 is completed using the reference TRBV19 and TRBJ1-3 genes on either side, the full variable domain is DGGITQSPKYLFRKEGQNVTLSCEQNLNHDAMYWYRQDPGQGLRLIYYSQIVNDFQKGDIAEGYSVSREKKESFPLTVTSAQKNPTAFYLCASSGGYRDSGNTIYFGEGSWLTVV.